This passage covers 24 T cell receptor beta chains from one sample sequenced in a study of T cell repertoires in cytomegalovirus infection. TCRdb analysed the reads with MiXCR anew, one entry per CDR3 protein. The sample holds approximately 200,000 distinct CDR3 sequences, 28% seen once. The sample taken for sequencing was PBMCs. The receptors derive from a human donor in good health (CMV status not recorded). Some clones in this sample may be carry-over from other donors' samples.

The gene calls are TRBV6-2 or TRBV6-3 and TRBJ1-5; possibly TRBD1 for D (5 bases). V lost 4 bases, J lost 5 bases, and 15 bases lay in between. Germline V gene lookup returns CDR1 MNHEY and CDR2 SVGEGT. This CDR3 contains 15 residues. The CDR3 loop is CASSSTLGVDQPQHF. The CDR3 nucleotides are TGTGCCAGCAGTTCGACACTGGGGGTCGATCAGCCCCAGCATTTT.

This clonotype has more than one count but fewer than ten. The V call is TRBV12-3 or TRBV12-4, the J call TRBJ2-2, with D possibly being TRBD1 (6 bases). The CDR3 length is 16 residues. V shed 4 bases and J shed 4 bases, with 16 bases lying between them. This CDR3 is CASSSSSGVGTGELFF. CDR3 DNA sequence: TGTGCCAGCAGTTCCTCTTCAGGGGTCGGCACCGGGGAGCTGTTTTTT.

This clonotype came up a few times. V usage is TRBV11-2 and J usage is TRBJ1-1, with D unresolved. V lost 0 bases to trimming and J lost 0 bases, with 8 bases between them. The germline gives CDR1 SGHAT, CDR2 FQNNGV. CDR3 size: 15 residues. The CDR3 sequence is CASSLEELMNTEAFF. The CDR3 nucleotides are TGTGCCAGCAGCTTAGAGGAACTCATGAACACTGAAGCTTTCTTT.

By sample share, this clonotype is medium-sized (0.01 to 0.1%). The J gene is TRBJ1-5, the V gene TRBV7-2, with D possibly being TRBD1 (5 bases). CDR3 length: 13 amino acids. From germline, CDR1 is SGHTA and CDR2 FQGNSA. Trimming took off 5 bases at V and 7 bases at J, with 12 bases between the two ends. Here the CDR3 reads CASSPLRGQPQHF. The DNA for the CDR3 is TGTGCCAGCAGCCCTCTGCGGGGGCAGCCCCAGCATTTT. Full variable domain (rest looked up from reference TRBV7-2 and TRBJ1-5): GAGVSQSPSNKVTEKGKDVELRCDPISGHTALYWYRQSLGQGLEFLIYFQGNSAPDKSGLPSDRFSAERTGGSVSTLTIQRTQQEDSAVYLCASSPLRGQPQHFGDGTRLSIL.

The rearrangement uses TRBV10-3 and TRBJ1-1; D call uncertain. The CDR3 has 15 residues. The V end lost 6 bases, the J end lost 4 bases, and 18 bases lay between the germline ends. Germline V gene data show CDR1 as ENHRY and CDR2 as SYGVKD. The CDR3 sequence: CAIRIDGSPSTEAFF. The CDR3 DNA is TGTGCCATCAGGATTGACGGAAGCCCTAGCACTGAAGCTTTCTTT.

Only a few counts were recorded for this clonotype. A much larger clone is a single base away; this may be a read error. The chain joins TRBV7-2 to TRBJ1-1, with unresolved D. CDR3 size: 13 residues. The germline V gene encodes CDR1 SGHTA and CDR2 FQGNSA. The CDR3 nucleotides are TGTGCCAGCCGCTTAGTCCTGGGCACTGAAGCTTTCTTT. It yields the protein CASRLVLGTEAFF.

J is TRBJ1-5 and V is TRBV7-6; D is ambiguous. Between the trimmed V and J ends, which lost 2 bases and 6 bases, there was a span of 8 bases. This CDR3 spans 13 amino acids. Germline CDR1 is SGHVS and CDR2 is FNYEAQ. The CDR3 region is CASSLRAGQPQHF. The CDR3 DNA is TGTGCCAGCAGCTTAAGGGCGGGTCAGCCCCAGCATTTT.

This clonotype was seen only a few times. This chain joins TRBV12-3 or TRBV12-4 and TRBJ2-7; TRBD1 agrees at 10 bases. J lost 2 bases, V lost 3 bases, and 4 bases had no gene match. CDR3 length: 15 residues. The CDR3 DNA reads as TGTGCCAGCAGTTTCGGACAGGGGGTTACCTACGAGCAGTACTTC. This sequence encodes CASSFGQGVTYEQYF.

The chain employs TRBV4-1 and TRBJ2-1; 9 bases map to TRBD2. Germline CDR1 is MGHRA and CDR2 is YSYEKL. V was clipped by 4 bases and J by 1 base; unmatched bases: 14. The CDR3 sequence is 19 residues long. Written as DNA, the CDR3 is TGCGCCAGCAGCCCGGAATGGGTAGCGGGGGCAACTTCCTACAATGAGCAGTTCTTC. Its translation is CASSPEWVAGATSYNEQFF.

This clonotype has just a few counts. The chain combines TRBV5-1 with TRBJ2-1; D possibly matches TRBD1 or TRBD2 (5 bases each). CDR1 SGHRS and CDR2 YFSETQ come from the germline V gene. The CDR3 is 16 residues long. With 3 bases removed from V and 0 bases from J, the gap between germline ends came to 13 bases. The CDR3 region has the DNA TGCGCCAGCAGCTCGGGACGGTCGAGCTCCTACAATGAGCAGTTCTTC. Its translation is CASSSGRSSSYNEQFF.

This clonotype was seen only a few times. The rearrangement joins TRBV11-2 to TRBJ1-6; the match to TRBD1 covers 7 bases. V was pared by 5 bases and J by 7 bases, with 5 bases of the junction left unmatched. The germline V gene encodes CDR1 SGHAT and CDR2 FQNNGV. The CDR3 loop spans 14 amino acids. CDR3 in DNA: TGTGCCAGCAGCCCGGGGACAGCGAATTCACCCCTCCACTTT. This translates into CASSPGTANSPLHF. The variable domain in full, with the rest retrieved from reference TRBV11-2 and TRBJ1-6, is EAGVAQSPRYKIIEKRQSVAFWCNPISGHATLYWYQQILGQGPKLLIQFQNNGVVDDSQLPKDRFSAERLKGVDSTLKIQPAKLEDSAVYLCASSPGTANSPLHFGNGTRLTVT.

The chain couples TRBV19 to TRBJ2-1; TRBD1 matches 10 bases. CDR3 length: 15 residues. CDR1 is LNHDA and CDR2 is SQIVND in the germline V gene (reference sequence). The J segment lost 2 bases and the V segment lost 7 bases, leaving 5 bases of the junction unmatched. CDR3 loop: CASTLGQGAYNEQFF. DNA of the CDR3: TGTGCCAGTACCCTTGGACAGGGGGCCTACAATGAGCAGTTCTTC.

This clonotype has only a few counts. The chain joins TRBV6-8 to TRBJ1-4; D not certain. V was pared by 2 bases and J by 8 bases, with 12 bases between. This CDR3 has 14 amino acids. Germline CDR1 and CDR2: MNHGY and SAAAGT. CDR3 sequence reads: CASSYRDLGEKLFF. DNA of the CDR3: TGTGCCAGCAGTTACCGTGACCTTGGCGAAAAACTGTTTTTT.

The table lists this clonotype with a few counts. CDR3 sequence (DNA): TGTGCCAGCAGCCTCGAAACGGGACATATCTTCTTC. The encoded protein is CASSLETGHIFF. This chain joins TRBV7-9 and TRBJ2-1; possible D gene TRBD1, 6 bases. Trimming stripped 5 bases from V and 16 bases from J, with 18 bases between. The germline CDR1 and CDR2 sequences are SEHNR and FQNEAQ (reference sequence). This CDR3 is 12 amino acids long.

This clonotype came up many times. The chain is built from TRBV7-9 and TRBJ2-7; 8 nucleotides match TRBD1. The CDR3 contains 15 residues. Unmatched junction bases numbered 10, after V lost 4 bases and J lost 5 bases. Germline V gene data show CDR1 as SEHNR and CDR2 as FQNEAQ (reference sequence). CDR3 loop: CASSSRTGMEDEQYF. Written as DNA, the CDR3 is TGTGCCAGCAGCTCCCGGACAGGGATGGAGGACGAGCAGTACTTC.

The chain is built from TRBV11-2 and TRBJ2-5; the D gene is possibly TRBD1 (6 bases). The CDR3 sequence is 13 residues long. CDR1 is SGHAT and CDR2 is FQNNGV in the germline V gene. V lost 5 bases, J lost 7 bases, and 14 bases lay in between. The CDR3 DNA follows: TGTGCCAGCAGCACTACAGGGATCGGGACCCAGTACTTC. It yields the protein CASSTTGIGTQYF.

V gene TRBV6-2 or TRBV6-3 combines with J gene TRBJ2-5; D remains unclear. Trimming removed 7 bases from V and 0 bases from J, with 12 bases in between. Germline V gene lookup returns CDR1 MNHEY and CDR2 SVGEGT. This CDR3 has 14 amino acids. In DNA form, the CDR3 reads TGTGCCAGCACCCCCATGGGGTACCAAGAGACCCAGTACTTC. Encoded protein: CASTPMGYQETQYF.

This clonotype was seen a few times. The CDR3, as DNA: TGTGCCAGCAGAAAGGGGACGCTCCCTGGGGAGCCCCAGCATTTT. It translates to CASRKGTLPGEPQHF. This chain links TRBV2 with TRBJ1-5, with D possibly matching TRBD1 (5 bases). The CDR3 totals 15 residues. V was clipped by 6 bases and J by 8 bases, with 20 bases between them. The germline V gene has CDR1 SNHLY and CDR2 FYNNEI.

A few counts support this clonotype. The genes are TRBV7-2 and TRBJ2-3, with 10 nucleotides matching TRBD2. The CDR3 runs 15 residues. Germline assignment: CDR1 SGHTA and CDR2 FQGNSA. J was trimmed by 1 base and V by 7 bases; bases with no gene match: 5. As DNA, the CDR3 is TGTGCCAGCAACTATCTAGCGGGGGGCACAGATACGCAGTATTTT. It encodes CASNYLAGGTDTQYF.

The rearrangement links TRBV20-1 to TRBJ2-7; TRBD2 matches at 10 bases. V was clipped by 7 bases and J by 4 bases; unmatched bases: 7. The CDR3 spans 13 residues. Germline V gene data show CDR1 as DFQATT and CDR2 as SNEGSKA (reference sequence). CDR3 protein: CSGSGGAGYEQYF. As DNA, the CDR3 is TGCAGTGGGAGCGGGGGGGCCGGATACGAGCAGTACTTC.

This clonotype showed up just a few times. This chain uses TRBV7-8 with TRBJ1-5; D call uncertain. V lost 5 bases to trimming and J lost 0 bases, with 11 bases between them. There are 15 residues in the CDR3. The germline V gene has CDR1 SGHVS and CDR2 FQNEAQ. CDR3 sequence: CASSRDGDSNQPQHF. DNA for the CDR3: TGTGCCAGCAGCCGTGACGGTGATAGCAATCAGCCCCAGCATTTT.

This clonotype occurred a few times. J is TRBJ1-2 and V is TRBV28, with TRBD1 matching over 9 bases. Germline V lookup: CDR1 MDHEN, CDR2 SYDVKM. This CDR3 is built from 14 residues. V was pared by 4 bases and J by 8 bases, with 8 bases of the junction left unmatched. The CDR3, as DNA: TGTGCCAGCAGTTCCCACGGACAGGGGAACGGCTACACCTTC. It specifies CASSSHGQGNGYTF.

This chain uses TRBV11-2 with TRBJ1-2; 8 nucleotides agree with TRBD1. The germline V gene encodes CDR1 SGHAT and CDR2 FQNNGV. CDR3 size: 16 residues. Trimming cost V 5 bases and J 4 bases; bases outside gene matches: 12. CDR3 nucleotide sequence: TGTGCCAGCAGCACAACCGGGACAGGCCTCTTCTATGGCTACACCTTC. Translating gives CASSTTGTGLFYGYTF. Full variable domain (outside the CDR3, taken from reference TRBV11-2 and TRBJ1-2): EAGVAQSPRYKIIEKRQSVAFWCNPISGHATLYWYQQILGQGPKLLIQFQNNGVVDDSQLPKDRFSAERLKGVDSTLKIQPAKLEDSAVYLCASSTTGTGLFYGYTFGSGTRLTVV.

This clonotype was picked up many times. V usage is TRBV12-3 or TRBV12-4 and J usage is TRBJ2-4, with D hard to call. Trimming cost V 6 bases and J 0 bases, with 18 bases left between them. The length of the CDR3 is 17 residues. The CDR3 reads CASSSSGRTLAKNIQYF. CDR3 coding DNA: TGTGCCAGCAGCTCATCCGGGCGAACTCTAGCCAAAAACATTCAGTACTTC.